The rows below give T cell receptor beta chains drawn from one sample of a study of T cell responses to AZD1222 COVID-19 vaccine. The method was immunoSEQ multiplex PCR; TCRdb's version includes in-frame clones alone and lacks a portion of them. This table has nearly 55,000 clones, 89% appearing once. The source material was peripheral blood, sampled 28 days after the second AZD1222 dose. The receptor source for this set is an adult who received the AZD1222 COVID-19 vaccine. Each CDR3 is given with its conserved first and last residue.

j_gene | v_gene | len | CDR3aa
TRBJ2-2 | TRBV5-8 | 14 | CASTLGQDTGELFF
TRBJ2-7 | TRBV6-5 | 15 | CASSYQVGGSYEQYF
TRBJ1-1 | TRBV19 | 13 | CASSIAQGSGAFF
TRBJ1-5 | TRBV20-1 | 16 | CSASAGQRYSNQPQHF
TRBJ1-3 | TRBV5-5 | 15 | CASSSTTGAGNTIYF
TRBJ2-1 | TRBV7-2 | 13 | CASSQVARREQFF
TRBJ1-5 | TRBV10-3 | 16 | CAISESAGGANQPQHF
TRBJ1-2 | TRBV5-1 | 15 | CASSPGQGSDYGYTF
TRBJ1-1 | TRBV2 | 14 | CASKGTGLGVQAFF
TRBJ1-5 | TRBV6-5 | 13 | CASSYQTGQPQHF
TRBJ2-3 | TRBV24-1 | 17 | CATSDRGLAGSTDTQYF
TRBJ2-3 | TRBV2 | 12 | CASSESPDTQYF
TRBJ2-1 | TRBV5-1 | 16 | CASSRQGAALDNEQFF
TRBJ2-7 | TRBV6-2/TRBV6-3 | 12 | CASSYPPREQYF
TRBJ1-5 | TRBV19 | 15 | CASKGGTGMFQPQHF
TRBJ2-2 | TRBV7-7 | 18 | CASSPRVSGSGNTGELFF
TRBJ1-1 | TRBV27 | 14 | CASSFHRTNTEAFF
TRBJ2-3 | TRBV12-1 | 16 | CASSSERLADTDTQYF
TRBJ2-7 | TRBV18 | 12 | CASSPSGNEQYF
TRBJ2-3 | TRBV19 | 15 | CASDRGLIESDTQYF
TRBJ1-1 | TRBV7-9 | 13 | CASTLGDGTQAFF
TRBJ2-2 | TRBV24-1 | 14 | CATSDWTDTGELFF
TRBJ2-5 | TRBV7-7 | 13 | CASSLVLVGTQYF
TRBJ2-7 | TRBV5-4 | 18 | CASSPRRTGTVYSYEQYF
TRBJ2-5 | TRBV6-5 | 13 | CASSYSDGETQYF
TRBJ2-1 | TRBV5-1 | 15 | CASSLELAEYNEQFF
TRBJ1-1 | TRBV20-1 | 11 | CSAAVNTEAFF
TRBJ2-7 | TRBV28 | 14 | CASSLPSPTYEQYF
TRBJ1-5 | TRBV27 | 17 | CASSLFGGDRGRQPQHF
TRBJ2-1 | TRBV3-1/TRBV3-2 | 12 | CASSQEGTRVFF
TRBJ1-1 | TRBV28 | 13 | CASGSTGNTEAFF
TRBJ1-1 | TRBV12-3/TRBV12-4 | 12 | CASSKGATEAFF
TRBJ2-2 | TRBV6-2/TRBV6-3 | 14 | CASSPSGRTGELFF
TRBJ1-1 | TRBV5-1 | 15 | CASSAILGQNTEAFF
TRBJ2-2 | TRBV5-1 | 16 | CASSSLSGRDTGELFF
TRBJ1-1 | TRBV2 | 13 | CASTRGSFTEAFF